The TCR beta chain described here comes from a study of vaccination and CD4 T cells after COVID-19. The trim removed 3 bases at V and 8 bases at J, leaving 9 bases unmatched. The CDR3 loop spans 14 amino acids. CDR1 MNHNS and CDR2 SASEGT come from the germline V gene. Treatment: approximately nine-day PBMC culture with coronavirus spike peptide pools or control peptides (ViraFEST assay). Researchers collected the unexposed donor's CD4+ T cells before the COVID-19 pandemic (2011-2018). In this sample, this clonotype turned up a few times. As yet, its antigen is unknown. Sequenced with the Oncomine TCR Beta short-read assay was DNA taken from cultured CD4+ T cells. Scientists extracted genomic DNA from CD4+ T cells grown in culture. TCRdb reprocessed the PCR reads with MiXCR, giving one entry per CDR3 protein. Among 8,500 to 10,000 distinct CDR3 sequences listed, 28% were seen once.

The sequencing sample was made of CD4+ T cells from blood, cultured in vitro. The TCR originated in a human donor in good health. The V and J genes are TRBV6-1 and TRBJ1-1; 7 nucleotides match TRBD1. CDR3 region: CASSESYRGEEAFF. CDR3 sequence (DNA): TGTGCCAGCAGTGAGAGTTACAGGGGCGAGGAAGCTTTCTTT.